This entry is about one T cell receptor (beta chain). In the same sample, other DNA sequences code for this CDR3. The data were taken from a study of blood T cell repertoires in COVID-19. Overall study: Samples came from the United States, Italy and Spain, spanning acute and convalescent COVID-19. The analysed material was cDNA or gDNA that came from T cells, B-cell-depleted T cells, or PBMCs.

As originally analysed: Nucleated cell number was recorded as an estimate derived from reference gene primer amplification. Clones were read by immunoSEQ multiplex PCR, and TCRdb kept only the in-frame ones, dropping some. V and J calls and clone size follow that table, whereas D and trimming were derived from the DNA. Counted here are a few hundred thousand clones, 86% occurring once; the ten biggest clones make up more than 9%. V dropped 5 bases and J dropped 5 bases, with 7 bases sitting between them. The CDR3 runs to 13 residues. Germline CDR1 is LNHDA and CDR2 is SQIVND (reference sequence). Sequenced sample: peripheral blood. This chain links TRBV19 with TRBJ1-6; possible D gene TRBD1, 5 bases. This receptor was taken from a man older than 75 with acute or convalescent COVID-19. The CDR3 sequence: CASSPGDNSPLHF. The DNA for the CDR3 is TGTGCCAGTAGTCCGGGGGATAATTCACCCCTCCACTTT.